This T cell receptor (beta chain) was captured in a study of cytomegalovirus exposure and HLA in healthy donors. Study-wide results and caveats: The classifier reportedly diagnosed cytomegalovirus status with high specificity and sensitivity. Under in vitro conditions, a few CMV-associated chains were confirmed as specific for CMV antigens.

CDR1 LNHDA and CDR2 SQIVND come from the germline V gene (reference sequence). The CDR3 spans 14 residues. Germline trimming cut 7 bases from V and 9 bases from J; bases unmatched to any gene: 11. Regarding this clone: What it binds is not known.

Donors had nominal health at sampling but likely had unrecorded immune exposures. 13 Jbeta primers and 60 Vbeta primers were used for the PCR. Under the authors' procedure: Later reanalysis found approximately 76 million unique TCR beta chains, roughly 9.9 million of them shared. Profiled with immunoSEQ multiplex PCR; TCRdb holds only in-frame clones, not every one. That table gives V, J and clone size, and the DNA gave D and trimming. The sample shows about 260,000 clones, about four fifths of them seen only once. V is TRBV19 and J is TRBJ1-1; 10 bases line up with TRBD1. Input material: PBMCs. The origin of this receptor is a woman aged 40-49 years in good health and CMV-seropositive. CDR3 coding DNA: TGTGCCAGTAATCCTTGGACAGGGGGAGGCCAAGCTTTCTTT. Protein: CASNPWTGGGQAFF.